This T cell receptor (beta chain) came from a study of blood T cells in healthy people across ages. The CDR3 consists of 17 residues. After removal of 5 bases from V and 0 bases from J, the junction contained 7 bases not matched to a gene. CDR1 and CDR2 (germline): MNHEY, SMNVEV (reference sequence). Using a J-beta primer mix together with a sample-barcoded 5' primer, a second PCR was run for roughly 6 to 12 cycles. Each of the cDNA molecules was tagged by a template-switch adaptor with 12 random nucleotides. TCRdb passed the 5' RACE reads through MiXCR, listing each CDR3 protein once. Among about 380,000 distinct CDR3 sequences, about 55% were seen once, and the ten largest hold about 54%. Whole-study findings and limits: The study found more naive CD4+ cells and higher diversity in long-lived than aged donors. Researchers deemed the diversity estimates from one million T cells underestimates. Correlation between TCR beta diversity and naive T cell percentage was strong.

As for this clonotype: Its target is not known.

Sequences were obtained from blood. The J gene is TRBJ2-1, the V gene TRBV27; 10 bases are a match to TRBD2. This sequence originates from a man aged 55 to 70 in good health. The CDR3 spells CASSLRTSGSSYNEQFF. DNA of the CDR3: TGTGCCAGCAGTCTCAGGACTAGCGGAAGCTCCTACAATGAGCAGTTCTTC.